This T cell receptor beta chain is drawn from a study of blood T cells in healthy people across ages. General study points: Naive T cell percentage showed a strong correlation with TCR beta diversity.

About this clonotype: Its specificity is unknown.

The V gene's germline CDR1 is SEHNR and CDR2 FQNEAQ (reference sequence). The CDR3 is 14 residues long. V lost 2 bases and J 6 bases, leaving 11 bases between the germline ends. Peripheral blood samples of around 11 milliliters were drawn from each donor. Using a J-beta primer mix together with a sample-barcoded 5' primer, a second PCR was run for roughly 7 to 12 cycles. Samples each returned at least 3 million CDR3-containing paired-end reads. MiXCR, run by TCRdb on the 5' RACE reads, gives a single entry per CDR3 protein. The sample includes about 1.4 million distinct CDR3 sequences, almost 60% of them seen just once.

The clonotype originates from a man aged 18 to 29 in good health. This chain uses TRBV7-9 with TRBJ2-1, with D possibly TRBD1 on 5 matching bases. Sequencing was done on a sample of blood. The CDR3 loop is CASSLIGHLNEQFF. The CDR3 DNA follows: TGTGCCAGCAGCTTAATCGGACACCTCAATGAGCAGTTCTTC.